The 15 T cell receptor beta chains presented below share a single source sample, sequenced in a study of cytomegalovirus exposure and HLA in healthy donors. This PCR relied on a set of 60 Vbeta primers and 13 Jbeta primers. Only in-frame clones appear in the TCRdb table, and some are missing; sequencing was by immunoSEQ multiplex PCR. The sample gives about 61,000 clones, about 80% of which show up once; just over 50% is in the top ten. Sequencing was done on a sample of PBMCs. The source of these receptors is a man aged 50-60 years in good health and CMV-seropositive.

This clone was seen a handful of times. The chain recombines TRBV5-6 with TRBJ1-5; maybe TRBD1 (5 bases). CDR1 SGHDT and CDR2 YYEEEE come from the germline V gene. The V and J ends lost 4 bases and 9 bases respectively, with 14 bases between them. This CDR3 spans 13 amino acids. CDR3: CASSPGPGGPQHF. Written as DNA, the CDR3 is TGTGCCAGCAGCCCGGGGCCCGGGGGGCCCCAGCATTTT.

The J gene is TRBJ1-4, the V gene TRBV28, with D perhaps TRBD1 (5 bases). The germline V gene has CDR1 MDHEN and CDR2 SYDVKM. The CDR3 runs to 15 residues. V dropped 3 bases and J dropped 4 bases, with 12 bases sitting between them. This chain's CDR3 is CASSFGGALNEKLFF. The CDR3, as DNA: TGTGCCAGCAGTTTTGGCGGGGCCCTTAATGAAAAACTGTTTTTT.

V and J are TRBV27 and TRBJ2-1; 9 nucleotides match TRBD1. This CDR3 is 14 amino acids long. Germline V gene data show CDR1 as MNHEY and CDR2 as SMNVEV (reference sequence). V dropped 8 bases and J dropped 5; count of bases not matched to a gene: 7. The CDR3, as DNA: TGTGCCAGCTCGACAGGGGGGAAGAACAATGAGCAGTTCTTC. Amino acid sequence: CASSTGGKNNEQFF.

The V call is TRBV7-9, the J call TRBJ2-5; TRBD2 matches 7 bases. With 1 base clipped from V and 5 bases from J, the junction kept 4 bases outside the gene matches. The CDR3 runs to 14 residues. Germline lookup yields CDR1 SEHNR and CDR2 FQNEAQ (reference sequence). CDR3 DNA: TGTGCCAGCAGCTTAGTCGGGGGAGGGGAGACCCAGTACTTC. Protein: CASSLVGGGETQYF.

V is TRBV9 and J is TRBJ2-7; 7 bases align to TRBD1. This CDR3 has 15 amino acids. CDR1 SGDLS and CDR2 YYNGEE come from the germline V gene. V lost 2 bases to trimming and J lost 2 bases; unmatched junction nucleotides: 7. The DNA of the CDR3 is TGTGCCAGCAGCGTTTCACGGGACAGACCCTACGAGCAGTACTTC. Protein sequence: CASSVSRDRPYEQYF.

The V and J genes are TRBV9 and TRBJ2-1, with D possibly matching TRBD1 (6 bases). V dropped 4 bases and J dropped 3 bases, with 11 bases sitting between them. Germline CDR1 reads SGDLS; CDR2 reads YYNGEE. CDR3 length: 14 residues. CDR3 DNA: TGTGCCAGCAGCTCGACGACAGGCTACAATGAGCAGTTCTTC. Amino acids: CASSSTTGYNEQFF.

The chain joins TRBV5-6 to TRBJ2-3; 11 bases line up with TRBD2. CDR3 length: 15 residues. CDR1 and CDR2 (germline): SGHDT, YYEEEE. The ends lost 4 bases at V and 2 bases at J; junction bases unmatched: 3. The CDR3 DNA follows: TGTGCCAGCAGCAAACTAGCGGGGGACACAGATACGCAGTATTTT. Amino acids: CASSKLAGDTDTQYF.

The chain links TRBV30 to TRBJ2-3, with 7 bases lining up with TRBD2. Germline CDR1 reads GTSNPN; CDR2 reads SVGIG (reference sequence). The CDR3 consists of 15 residues. Trimming cost V 3 bases and J 2 bases; bases outside gene matches: 8. For the CDR3, the DNA is TGTGCCTGGAGCCGGGCTAGCGGATTCACAGATACGCAGTATTTT. Translated: CAWSRASGFTDTQYF.

The V call is TRBV5-4, the J call TRBJ1-5, with D maybe TRBD1 (6 bases). V lost 4 bases and J lost 3, with 11 bases in between. Germline V lookup: CDR1 SGHNT, CDR2 YYREEE (reference sequence). The CDR3 totals 14 residues. CDR3 nucleotides: TGTGCCAGCAGCCTACAGGGCGTCAATCAGCCCCAGCATTTT. It specifies CASSLQGVNQPQHF.

The chain recombines TRBV7-9 with TRBJ2-7, with 10 bases lining up with TRBD2. V lost 4 bases to trimming and J lost 2 bases; unmatched junction nucleotides: 2. In germline, CDR1 is SEHNR, CDR2 FQNEAQ (reference sequence). This CDR3 contains 14 residues. The CDR3 region is CASSSLAGTYEQYF. CDR3 in DNA: TGTGCCAGCAGCTCACTAGCGGGAACCTACGAGCAGTACTTC.

This clone was detected only a few times. The V gene is TRBV5-4, the J gene TRBJ2-2, with TRBD2 matching 9 bases. V was clipped by 4 bases and J by 5 bases; unmatched bases: 6. The germline CDR1 and CDR2 sequences are SGHNT and YYREEE (reference sequence). The CDR3 length is 15 residues. CDR3 in amino acids: CASSQAGGRTGELFF. The CDR3 DNA reads as TGTGCCAGCAGCCAAGCGGGGGGTAGGACCGGGGAGCTGTTTTTT.

The V gene is TRBV6-5, the J gene TRBJ2-1; D may be TRBD1 (5 bases). The CDR3 has 14 residues. V lost 2 bases to trimming and J lost 10 bases, with 15 bases between them. Germline lookup yields CDR1 MNHEY and CDR2 SVGAGI. CDR3 in DNA: TGTGCCAGCAGTTACCAGATCTTGCAGGGCGAGCAGTTCTTC. It encodes CASSYQILQGEQFF.

V usage is TRBV28 and J usage is TRBJ2-3, with 7 bases that match TRBD1. V lost 5 bases to trimming and J lost 3 bases; unmatched junction nucleotides: 5. Germline CDR1 reads MDHEN; CDR2 reads SYDVKM. The CDR3 spans 14 residues. DNA for the CDR3: TGTGCCAGCAGTACCGACAGGGTAACAGATACGCAGTATTTT. It encodes CASSTDRVTDTQYF.

This clone is a singleton in its sample. The V gene is TRBV6-1, the J gene TRBJ2-5; D call uncertain. Trimming took 5 bases from V and 1 from J, leaving 11 bases between them. The CDR3 runs to 14 residues. The germline CDR1 and CDR2 sequences are MNHNS and SASEGT. CDR3 coding DNA: TGTGCCAGCAGTCCCCAACTCGGCCAAGAGACCCAGTACTTC. This codes for CASSPQLGQETQYF.

The genes are TRBV19 and TRBJ2-6, with D perhaps TRBD1 (6 bases). There are 15 residues in the CDR3. Trimming cost V 7 bases and J 2 bases, with 12 bases left between them. The germline V gene encodes CDR1 LNHDA and CDR2 SQIVND (reference sequence). CDR3 residues: CASTLQGTGANVLTF. The CDR3 DNA reads TGTGCCAGTACACTACAGGGCACTGGGGCCAACGTCCTGACTTTC.